The clone carrying this T cell receptor (beta chain) is a singleton in its sample. The record originates from a study of technical replicates of blood from a handful of donors. TCRdb keeps only in-frame clones here, not all; method: immunoSEQ multiplex PCR. The repertoire holds around 76,000 clones, with roughly 89% as singletons. From germline, CDR1 is LGHNA and CDR2 YSLEER. The CDR3 extends over 15 amino acids. V was cut by 0 bases and J by 3 bases, with 12 bases left in between. The sequence came from a human donor in good health. The specimen sequenced was T cells isolated from PBMCs. The chain links TRBV4-3 to TRBJ2-7; TRBD2 is a possible D gene (6 bases). CDR3: CASSQDLGLYYEQYF. The CDR3 region has the DNA TGCGCCAGCAGCCAAGATTTGGGACTCTACTACGAGCAGTACTTC.